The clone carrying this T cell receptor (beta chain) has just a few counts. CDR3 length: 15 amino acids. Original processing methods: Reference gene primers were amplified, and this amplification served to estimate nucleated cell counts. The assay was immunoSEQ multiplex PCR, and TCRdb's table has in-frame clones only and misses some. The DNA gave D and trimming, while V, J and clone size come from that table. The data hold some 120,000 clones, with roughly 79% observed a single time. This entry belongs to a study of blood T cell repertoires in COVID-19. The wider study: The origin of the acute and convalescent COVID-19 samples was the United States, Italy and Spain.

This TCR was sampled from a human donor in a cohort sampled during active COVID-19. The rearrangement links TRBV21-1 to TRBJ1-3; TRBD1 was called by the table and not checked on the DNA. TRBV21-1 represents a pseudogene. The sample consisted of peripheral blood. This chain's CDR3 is CASSSWTGGESTIYF. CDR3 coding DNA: TGTGCCAGCAGCAGTTGGACAGGGGGCGAAAGCACCATATATTTT.